A selection of T cell receptor beta chains follows, all from one sample in a study of blood T cell repertoires in COVID-19. Using immunoSEQ multiplex PCR, the repertoire was profiled, and TCRdb retains in-frame clones only, with some absent. The sample shows approximately 90,000 clones, around 87% of them seen only once. The sequenced sample was peripheral blood. The source is a human donor in a cohort sampled during active COVID-19. Each CDR3 is given with its conserved first and last residue. D genes are given only for firm matches. Clone size is stated in some rows and not others, as once, few, many or a class when expanded.

d_call	v_call	clone_size	j_call	cdr3_aa	cdr3_nt
NA	TRBV27	NA	TRBJ1-1	CASSLNPVPNTEAFF	TGTGCCAGCAGTTTAAACCCGGTCCCGAACACTGAAGCTTTCTTT
TRBD2	TRBV9	NA	TRBJ2-1	CASSATSGGYNEQFF	TGTGCCAGCAGCGCTACTAGCGGGGGATACAATGAGCAGTTCTTC
NA	TRBV28	few	TRBJ1-5	CASRPGGSNQPQHF	TGTGCCAGCAGACCGGGAGGTAGCAATCAGCCCCAGCATTTT
NA	TRBV27	NA	TRBJ1-5	CASSLYQGNQPQHF	TGTGCCAGCAGTTTATATCAGGGCAATCAGCCCCAGCATTTT
TRBD2	TRBV28	few	TRBJ2-5	CASRHFSGGQETQYF	TGTGCCAGCAGGCATTTTAGCGGGGGACAAGAGACCCAGTACTTC
TRBD1	TRBV5-1	NA	TRBJ1-1	CASSLGQGARSTEAFF	TGCGCCAGCAGCTTGGGACAGGGGGCGCGGAGCACTGAAGCTTTCTTT
TRBD2	TRBV7-9	NA	TRBJ2-2	CASIAGGFDTGELFF	TGTGCCAGCATTGCGGGGGGGTTCGACACCGGGGAGCTGTTTTTT
TRBD1	TRBV3-1/TRBV3-2	NA	TRBJ1-5	CASSPRQGPNQPQHF	TGTGCCAGCAGCCCTCGACAGGGGCCGAATCAGCCCCAGCATTTT
TRBD1	TRBV3-1/TRBV3-2	once	TRBJ1-2	CASSDGQGNYGYTF	TGTGCCAGCAGCGACGGACAGGGAAACTATGGCTACACCTTC
NA	TRBV7-3	once	TRBJ2-3	CASSSGLHTDTQYF	TGTGCCAGCAGCTCGGGACTGCACACAGATACGCAGTATTTT
TRBD1	TRBV9	NA	TRBJ1-2	CASSAAGQGSYGYTF	TGTGCCAGCAGCGCAGCGGGACAGGGGTCCTATGGCTACACCTTC
TRBD1	TRBV5-1	once	TRBJ2-7	CASSRDRARSYEQYF	TGCGCCAGCAGCCGGGACAGGGCAAGGTCCTACGAGCAGTACTTC
TRBD2	TRBV7-8	NA	TRBJ2-5	CASSYGRGAGRETQYF	TGTGCCAGCAGCTATGGGCGGGGGGCCGGTAGAGAGACCCAGTACTTC
NA	TRBV6-5	NA	TRBJ1-1	CASRQYPTGNTEAFF	TGTGCCAGCAGGCAATACCCTACAGGGAACACTGAAGCTTTCTTT
TRBD2	TRBV9	NA	TRBJ2-5	CASSVAPSGEKTQYF	TGTGCCAGCAGCGTAGCTCCTAGCGGGGAGAAGACCCAGTACTTC
TRBD2	TRBV19	NA	TRBJ2-7	CASSPGTSGEYEQYF	TGTGCCAGTAGTCCTGGGACTAGCGGGGAATACGAGCAGTACTTC
TRBD1	TRBV6-2/TRBV6-3	NA	TRBJ1-1	CASSYGQAEAFF	TGTGCCAGCAGTTACGGACAGGCTGAAGCTTTCTTT
NA	TRBV10-2	once	TRBJ1-4	CASSGGTNEKLFF	TGCGCCAGCAGTGGCGGGACTAATGAAAAACTGTTTTTT
TRBD2	TRBV5-8	NA	TRBJ2-1	CASSRSGVNFNNEQFF	TGTGCCAGCAGCCGAAGCGGGGTGAATTTTAACAATGAGCAGTTCTTC
TRBD2	TRBV11-2	NA	TRBJ2-3	CASSLSAGGLTDTQYF	TGTGCCAGCAGCTTATCAGCGGGGGGGCTCACAGATACGCAGTATTTT
NA	TRBV15	NA	TRBJ2-7	CATSKTGPFYEQYF	TGTGCCACCAGCAAGACAGGTCCTTTCTACGAGCAGTACTTC
NA	TRBV3-1/TRBV3-2	many	TRBJ1-1	CASSQLRMNTEAFF	TGTGCCAGCAGCCAGCTCAGGATGAACACTGAAGCTTTCTTT
NA	TRBV24-1	NA	TRBJ1-5	CATGGKGRDPQHF	TGTGCCACCGGGGGCAAGGGTAGGGATCCCCAGCATTTT
TRBD1	TRBV3-1/TRBV3-2	NA	TRBJ2-7	CASSQWDRGLGNEQYF	TGTGCCAGCAGCCAATGGGACAGGGGGCTCGGAAACGAGCAGTACTTC
TRBD1	TRBV4-1	NA	TRBJ2-1	CASSSKQGAADNEQFF	TGCGCCAGCAGCTCCAAACAGGGGGCGGCCGACAATGAGCAGTTCTTC
NA	TRBV7-7	NA	TRBJ1-2	CASSRRGGYTF	TGTGCTAGCAGCCGACGGGGTGGCTACACCTTC
NA	TRBV12-3/TRBV12-4	NA	TRBJ1-1	CASSLTPGGEAFF	TGTGCCAGCAGCCTAACCCCGGGGGGTGAAGCTTTCTTT
NA	TRBV6-5	NA	TRBJ2-3	CASQGTDTQYF	TGTGCCAGCCAGGGCACAGATACGCAGTATTTT
TRBD2	TRBV4-1	NA	TRBJ2-7	CASSQTISGGSYEQYF	TGCGCCAGCAGCCAAACAATTAGCGGGGGCTCCTACGAGCAGTACTTC
TRBD2	TRBV18	NA	TRBJ2-5	CASSPRLATSGAGKTQYF	TGTGCCAGCTCACCCCGACTAGCGACTAGTGGGGCAGGAAAGACCCAGTACTTC
NA	TRBV6-5	few	TRBJ1-1	CASSYSAGRTEAFF	TGTGCCAGCAGTTACTCGGCAGGGAGGACTGAAGCTTTCTTT
TRBD2	TRBV5-1	NA	TRBJ2-2	CASSIRTSGTNTGELFF	TGCGCCAGCAGCATAAGGACTAGCGGGACCAACACCGGGGAGCTGTTTTTT
TRBD1	TRBV6-5	NA	TRBJ1-5	CASRIGQGGDQPQHF	TGTGCCAGCAGGATAGGACAGGGGGGCGATCAGCCCCAGCATTTT
NA	TRBV28	NA	TRBJ1-5	CASSSGDGQPQHF	TGTGCCAGCAGTTCGGGGGACGGTCAGCCCCAGCATTTT
TRBD2	TRBV27	NA	TRBJ2-3	CASSSLTERGIDTQYF	TGTGCCAGCAGTTCACTGACAGAGCGGGGGATAGATACGCAGTATTTT
TRBD1	TRBV28	NA	TRBJ2-7	CASSLGGQVGYEQYF	TGTGCCAGCAGTTTAGGGGGACAGGTGGGCTACGAGCAGTACTTC
NA	TRBV4-1	few	TRBJ1-5	CASSQDRGSSNQPQHF	TGCGCCAGCAGCCAAGATAGGGGGAGCAGCAATCAGCCCCAGCATTTT
TRBD1	TRBV2	NA	TRBJ2-1	CASTGTGYEQFF	TGTGCCAGCACCGGGACAGGCTATGAGCAGTTCTTC
TRBD1	TRBV4-1	NA	TRBJ1-4	CASSPRTGRLATNEKLFF	TGCGCCAGCAGCCCTCGGACAGGCCGACTTGCAACTAATGAAAAACTGTTTTTT
TRBD1	TRBV7-8	NA	TRBJ2-3	CASSLATGTGVDDTQYF	TGTGCCAGCAGCTTAGCAACCGGGACAGGGGTGGACGATACGCAGTATTTT
NA	TRBV2	NA	TRBJ2-5	CASSESTLQETQYF	TGTGCCAGCAGTGAAAGCACTTTACAAGAGACCCAGTACTTC
NA	TRBV18	NA	TRBJ2-6	CASSPPSLGANVLTF	TGTGCCAGCTCACCGCCATCACTCGGGGCCAACGTCCTGACTTTC
NA	TRBV7-2	once	TRBJ1-5	CASSLGSGTNQPQHF	TGTGCCAGCAGCCTAGGGTCGGGAACGAATCAGCCCCAGCATTTT